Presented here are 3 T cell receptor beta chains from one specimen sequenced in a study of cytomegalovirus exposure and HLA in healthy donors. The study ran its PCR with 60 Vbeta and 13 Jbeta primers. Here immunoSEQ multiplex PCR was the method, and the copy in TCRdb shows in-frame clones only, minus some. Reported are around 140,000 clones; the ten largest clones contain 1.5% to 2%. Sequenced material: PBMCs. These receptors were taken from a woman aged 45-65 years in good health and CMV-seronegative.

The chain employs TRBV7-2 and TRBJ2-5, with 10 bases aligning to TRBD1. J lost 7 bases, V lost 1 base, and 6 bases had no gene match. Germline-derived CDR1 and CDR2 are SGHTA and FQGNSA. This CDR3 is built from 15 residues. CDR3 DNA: TGTGCCAGCAGCTTAGATAGCAGACAGGGGGCGACCCAGTACTTC. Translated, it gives CASSLDSRQGATQYF.

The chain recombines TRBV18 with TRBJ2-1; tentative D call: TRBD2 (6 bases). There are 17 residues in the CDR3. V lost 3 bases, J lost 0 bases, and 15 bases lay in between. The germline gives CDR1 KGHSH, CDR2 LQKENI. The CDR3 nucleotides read TGTGCCAGCTCACCGGGATTTACCGGGAGCTCCTACAATGAGCAGTTCTTC. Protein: CASSPGFTGSSYNEQFF.

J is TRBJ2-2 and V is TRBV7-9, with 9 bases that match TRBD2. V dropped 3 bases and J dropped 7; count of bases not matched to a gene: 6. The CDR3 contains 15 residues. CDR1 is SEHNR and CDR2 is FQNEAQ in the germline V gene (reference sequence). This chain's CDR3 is CASSLASGVFGELFF. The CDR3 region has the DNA TGTGCCAGCAGCTTGGCTAGCGGGGTGTTCGGGGAGCTGTTTTTT.